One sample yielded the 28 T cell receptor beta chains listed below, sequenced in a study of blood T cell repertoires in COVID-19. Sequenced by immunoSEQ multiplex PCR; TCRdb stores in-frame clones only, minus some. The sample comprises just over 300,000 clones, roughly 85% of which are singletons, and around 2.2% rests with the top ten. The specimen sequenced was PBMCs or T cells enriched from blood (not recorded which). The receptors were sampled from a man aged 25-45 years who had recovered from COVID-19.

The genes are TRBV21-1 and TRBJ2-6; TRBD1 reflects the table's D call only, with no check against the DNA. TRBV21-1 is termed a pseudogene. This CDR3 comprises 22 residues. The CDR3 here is CASSNASVQGRDRGRGANVLTF. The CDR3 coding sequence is TGTGCCAGCAGCAACGCATCTGTCCAGGGGAGGGACAGGGGGCGCGGGGCCAACGTCCTGACTTTC.

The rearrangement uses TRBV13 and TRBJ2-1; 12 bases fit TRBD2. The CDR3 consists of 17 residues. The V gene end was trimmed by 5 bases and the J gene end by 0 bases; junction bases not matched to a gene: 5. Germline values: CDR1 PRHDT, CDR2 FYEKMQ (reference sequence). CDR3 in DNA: TGTGCCAGCAGCCTGACTAGCGGGGGTAGCTCCTACAATGAGCAGTTCTTC. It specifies CASSLTSGGSSYNEQFF.

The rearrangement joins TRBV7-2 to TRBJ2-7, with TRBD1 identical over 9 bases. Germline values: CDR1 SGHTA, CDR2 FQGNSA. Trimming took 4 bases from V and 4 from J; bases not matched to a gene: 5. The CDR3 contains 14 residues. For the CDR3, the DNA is TGTGCCAGCAGCTGGGGACAGGGCCAGTACGAGCAGTACTTC. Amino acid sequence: CASSWGQGQYEQYF.

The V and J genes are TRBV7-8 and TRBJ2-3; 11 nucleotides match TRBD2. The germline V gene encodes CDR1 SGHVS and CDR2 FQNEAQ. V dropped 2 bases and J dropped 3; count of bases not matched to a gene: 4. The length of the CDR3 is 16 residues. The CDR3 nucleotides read TGTGCCAGCAGCTTAAAGTTAGCGGGAGGGACAGATACGCAGTATTTT. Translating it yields CASSLKLAGGTDTQYF.

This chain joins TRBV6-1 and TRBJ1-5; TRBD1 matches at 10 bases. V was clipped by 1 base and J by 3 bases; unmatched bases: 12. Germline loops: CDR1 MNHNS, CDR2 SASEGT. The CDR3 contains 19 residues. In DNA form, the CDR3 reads TGTGCCAGCAGTGAAGGGTTATATTCCGGGACAGGGGTCAATCAGCCCCAGCATTTT. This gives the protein CASSEGLYSGTGVNQPQHF.

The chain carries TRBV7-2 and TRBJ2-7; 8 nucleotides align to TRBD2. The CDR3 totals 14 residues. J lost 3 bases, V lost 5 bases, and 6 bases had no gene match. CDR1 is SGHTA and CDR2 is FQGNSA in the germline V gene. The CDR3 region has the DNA TGTGCCAGCAGCGCCCGGACTAGCCACTACGAGCAGTACTTC. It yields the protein CASSARTSHYEQYF.

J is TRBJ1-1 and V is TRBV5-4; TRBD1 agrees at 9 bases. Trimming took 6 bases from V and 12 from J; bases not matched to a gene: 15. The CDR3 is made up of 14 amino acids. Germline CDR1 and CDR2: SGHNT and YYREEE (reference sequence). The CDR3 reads CASNPRDRDDEPFF. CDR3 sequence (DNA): TGTGCCAGCAACCCCCGGGACAGGGACGACGAGCCTTTCTTT.

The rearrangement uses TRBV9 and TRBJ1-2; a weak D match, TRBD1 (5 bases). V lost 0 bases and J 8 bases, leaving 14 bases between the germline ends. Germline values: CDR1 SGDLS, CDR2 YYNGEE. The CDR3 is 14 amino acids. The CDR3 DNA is TGTGCCAGCAGCGTAGGATCAGGGAACGGCGGCTACACCTTC. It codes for CASSVGSGNGGYTF.

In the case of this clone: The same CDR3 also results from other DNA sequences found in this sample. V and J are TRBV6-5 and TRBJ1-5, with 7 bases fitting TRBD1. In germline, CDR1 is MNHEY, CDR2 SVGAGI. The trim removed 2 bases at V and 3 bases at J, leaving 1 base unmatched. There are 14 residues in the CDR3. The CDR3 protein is CASSYGQDNQPQHF. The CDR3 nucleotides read TGTGCCAGCAGTTACGGACAGGACAATCAGCCCCAGCATTTT.

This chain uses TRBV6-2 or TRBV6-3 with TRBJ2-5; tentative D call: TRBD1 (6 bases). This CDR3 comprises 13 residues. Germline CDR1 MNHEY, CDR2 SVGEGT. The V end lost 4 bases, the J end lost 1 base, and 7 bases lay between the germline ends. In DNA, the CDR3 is TGTGCCAGCAGTTGGACAGTCCAAGAGACCCAGTACTTC. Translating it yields CASSWTVQETQYF.

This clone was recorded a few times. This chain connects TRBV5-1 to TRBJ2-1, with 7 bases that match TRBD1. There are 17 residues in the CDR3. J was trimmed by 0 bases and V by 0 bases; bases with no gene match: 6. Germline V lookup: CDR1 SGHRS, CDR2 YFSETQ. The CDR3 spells CASSLAGGLSSYNEQFF. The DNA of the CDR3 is TGCGCCAGCAGCTTGGCAGGGGGTCTAAGCTCCTACAATGAGCAGTTCTTC.

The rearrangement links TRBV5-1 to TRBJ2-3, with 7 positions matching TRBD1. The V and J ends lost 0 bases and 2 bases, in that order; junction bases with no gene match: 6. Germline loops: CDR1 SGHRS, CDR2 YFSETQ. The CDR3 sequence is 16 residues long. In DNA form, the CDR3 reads TGCGCCAGCAGCTTGGCGACAGGGTCCCCCACAGATACGCAGTATTTT. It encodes CASSLATGSPTDTQYF. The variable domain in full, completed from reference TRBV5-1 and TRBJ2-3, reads KAGVTQTPRYLIKTRGQQVTLSCSPISGHRSVSWYQQTPGQGLQFLFEYFSETQRNKGNFPGRFSGRQFSNSRSEMNVSTLELGDSALYLCASSLATGSPTDTQYFGPGTRLTVL.

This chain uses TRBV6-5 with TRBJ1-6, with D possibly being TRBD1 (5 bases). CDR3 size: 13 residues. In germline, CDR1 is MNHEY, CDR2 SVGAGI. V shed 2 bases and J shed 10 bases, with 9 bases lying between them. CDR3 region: CASSYGAASPLHF. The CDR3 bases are TGTGCCAGCAGTTACGGGGCAGCGTCACCCCTCCACTTT.

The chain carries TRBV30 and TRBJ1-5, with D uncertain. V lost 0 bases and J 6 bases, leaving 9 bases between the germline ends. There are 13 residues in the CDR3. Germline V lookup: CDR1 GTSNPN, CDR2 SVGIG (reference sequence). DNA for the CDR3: TGTGCCTGGAGTGTACTTGGGAGTCAGCCCCAGCATTTT. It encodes CAWSVLGSQPQHF.

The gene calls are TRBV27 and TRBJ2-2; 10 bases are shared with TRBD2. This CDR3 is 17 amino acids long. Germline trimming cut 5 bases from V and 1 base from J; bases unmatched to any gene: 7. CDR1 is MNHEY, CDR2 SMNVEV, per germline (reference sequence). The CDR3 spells CASSTVGLAMNTGELFF. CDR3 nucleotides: TGTGCCAGCAGTACCGTGGGACTAGCGATGAACACCGGGGAGCTGTTTTTT.

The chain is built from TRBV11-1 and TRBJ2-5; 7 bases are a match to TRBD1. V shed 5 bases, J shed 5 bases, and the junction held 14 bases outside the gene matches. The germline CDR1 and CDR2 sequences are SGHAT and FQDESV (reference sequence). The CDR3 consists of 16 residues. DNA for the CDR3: TGTGCCAGCAGCCCACCGGGACAGTTTAATGGGGAGACCCAGTACTTC. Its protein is CASSPPGQFNGETQYF.

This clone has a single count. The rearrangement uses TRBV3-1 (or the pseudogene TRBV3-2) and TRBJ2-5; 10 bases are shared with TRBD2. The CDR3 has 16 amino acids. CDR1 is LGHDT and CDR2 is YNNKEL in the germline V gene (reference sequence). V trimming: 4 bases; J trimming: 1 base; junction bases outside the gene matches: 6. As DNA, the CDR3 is TGTGCCAGCAGCCCACAGGGACTAGCGCCCCAAGAGACCCAGTACTTC. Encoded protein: CASSPQGLAPQETQYF.

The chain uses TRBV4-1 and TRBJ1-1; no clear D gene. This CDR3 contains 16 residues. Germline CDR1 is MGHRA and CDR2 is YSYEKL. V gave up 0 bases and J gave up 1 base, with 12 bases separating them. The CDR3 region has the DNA TGCGCCAGCAGCCAAGATATACACAGCGGGAACACTGAAGCTTTCTTT. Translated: CASSQDIHSGNTEAFF.

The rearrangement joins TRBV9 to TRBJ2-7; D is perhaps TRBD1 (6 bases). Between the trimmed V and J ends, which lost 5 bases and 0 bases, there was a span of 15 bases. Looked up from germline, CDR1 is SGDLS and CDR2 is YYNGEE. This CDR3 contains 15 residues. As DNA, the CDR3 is TGTGCCAGCAGTCGGGACACGACTTACTCCTACGAGCAGTACTTC. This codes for CASSRDTTYSYEQYF.

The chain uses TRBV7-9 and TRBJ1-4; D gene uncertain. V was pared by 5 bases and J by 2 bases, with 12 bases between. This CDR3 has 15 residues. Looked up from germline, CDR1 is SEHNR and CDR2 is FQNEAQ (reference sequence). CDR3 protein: CASSRGSATNEKLFF. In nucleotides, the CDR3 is TGTGCCAGCAGCCGAGGATCGGCGACTAATGAAAAACTGTTTTTT.

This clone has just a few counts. CDR3 sequence (DNA): TGTGCCAGCAGTTATAAAAAAAACTATGGCTACACCTTC. This codes for CASSYKKNYGYTF. J is TRBJ1-2 and V is TRBV12-3 or TRBV12-4; D is uncertain. Deletions cut 4 bases from V and 2 bases from J, with 8 bases between. CDR3 size: 13 residues.

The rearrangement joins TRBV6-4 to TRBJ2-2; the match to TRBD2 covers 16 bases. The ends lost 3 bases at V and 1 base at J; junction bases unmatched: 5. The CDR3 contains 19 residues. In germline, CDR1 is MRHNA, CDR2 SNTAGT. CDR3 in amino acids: CASSESGTSGGVNTGELFF. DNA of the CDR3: TGTGCCAGCAGTGAATCCGGGACTAGCGGGGGGGTGAACACCGGGGAGCTGTTTTTT.

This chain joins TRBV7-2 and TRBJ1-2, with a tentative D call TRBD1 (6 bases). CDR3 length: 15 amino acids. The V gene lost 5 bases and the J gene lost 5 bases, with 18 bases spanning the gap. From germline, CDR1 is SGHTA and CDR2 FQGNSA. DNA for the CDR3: TGTGCCAGCAGCCAGGAGCGGGGGCAGGGGTATGGCTACACCTTC. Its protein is CASSQERGQGYGYTF.

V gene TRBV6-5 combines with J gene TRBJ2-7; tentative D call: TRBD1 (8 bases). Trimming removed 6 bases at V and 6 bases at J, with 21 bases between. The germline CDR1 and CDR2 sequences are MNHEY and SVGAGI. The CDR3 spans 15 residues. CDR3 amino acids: CASSRSGTGSREQYF. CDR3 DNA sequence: TGTGCCAGCAGCAGAAGCGGGACAGGTTCCCGCGAGCAGTACTTC.

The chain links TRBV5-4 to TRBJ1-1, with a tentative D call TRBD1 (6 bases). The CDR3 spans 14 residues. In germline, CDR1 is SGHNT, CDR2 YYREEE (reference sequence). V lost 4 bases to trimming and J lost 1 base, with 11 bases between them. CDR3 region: CASSPGQKNTEAFF. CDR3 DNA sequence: TGTGCCAGCAGCCCCGGACAGAAGAACACTGAAGCTTTCTTT.

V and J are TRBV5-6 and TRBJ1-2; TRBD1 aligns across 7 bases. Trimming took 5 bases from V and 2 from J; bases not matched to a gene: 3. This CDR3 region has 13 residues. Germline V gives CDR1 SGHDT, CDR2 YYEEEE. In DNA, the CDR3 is TGTGCCAGCAGTGAACAGGGGAACTATGGCTACACCTTC. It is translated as CASSEQGNYGYTF.

The CDR3 DNA reads TGCGCCAGCAGCCAAGGTCCTAGGCGGGGACCTTCCTCACACTACTTGTCCGAGCAGTACTTC. Protein product: CASSQGPRRGPSSHYLSEQYF. The chain couples TRBV4-1 to TRBJ2-7; tentatively, D is TRBD2 (6 bases). The germline V and J ends were trimmed by 1 base and 6 bases, with 34 bases remaining between them. CDR3 length: 21 residues. Germline loops: CDR1 MGHRA, CDR2 YSYEKL.

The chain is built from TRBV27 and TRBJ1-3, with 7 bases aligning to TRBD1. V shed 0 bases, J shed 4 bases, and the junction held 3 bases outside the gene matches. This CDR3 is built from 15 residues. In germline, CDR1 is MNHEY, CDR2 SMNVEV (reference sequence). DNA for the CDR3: TGTGCCAGCAGTTTATCGGGACAGATAGGAAACACCATATATTTT. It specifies CASSLSGQIGNTIYF.